This entry lists 31 T cell receptor beta chains sequenced from one sample in a study of blood T cell repertoires in COVID-19. Method: immunoSEQ multiplex PCR; TCRdb's copy keeps in-frame clones and lacks some. The data contain 84,000 or so clones, around four fifths of them singletons. Sequenced: peripheral blood. These TCRs come from an older man with active or convalescent COVID-19.

The chain uses TRBV27 and TRBJ1-1, with a tentative D call TRBD1 (5 bases). In germline, CDR1 is MNHEY, CDR2 SMNVEV (reference sequence). With 8 bases removed from V and 6 bases from J, the gap between germline ends came to 13 bases. This CDR3 has 12 residues. The CDR3 sequence: CASGREWSEAFF. DNA of the CDR3: TGTGCCAGCGGCAGGGAATGGTCTGAAGCTTTCTTT.

This chain joins TRBV5-4 and TRBJ2-2; 8 nucleotides line up with TRBD1. The CDR3 covers 14 residues. With 3 bases clipped from V and 5 bases from J, the junction kept 3 bases outside the gene matches. From germline, CDR1 is SGHNT and CDR2 YYREEE (reference sequence). DNA of the CDR3: TGTGCCAGCAGCTCGGGACAGGTGACCGGGGAGCTGTTTTTT. It encodes CASSSGQVTGELFF.

The chain links TRBV11-3 to TRBJ2-2; 8 bases align to TRBD1. With 5 bases clipped from V and 2 bases from J, the junction kept 4 bases outside the gene matches. CDR3 length equals 15 residues. Germline CDR1 and CDR2: SGHNT and YENEEA. Here the CDR3 DNA reads TGTGCCAGCAGCCCCGGACAGGGCAACACCGGGGAGCTGTTTTTT. The encoded protein is CASSPGQGNTGELFF.

The chain carries TRBV2 and TRBJ2-1; 14 nucleotides align to TRBD2. Germline V lookup: CDR1 SNHLY, CDR2 FYNNEI. CDR3 length: 16 amino acids. V lost 5 bases to trimming and J lost 8 bases; unmatched junction nucleotides: 8. CDR3 sequence reads: CASSLGTSGSSYEQFF. For the CDR3, the DNA is TGTGCCAGCAGTCTCGGGACTAGCGGGAGTTCGTATGAGCAGTTCTTC.

The chain recombines TRBV2 with TRBJ2-6; TRBD2 matches at 15 bases. CDR3 size: 18 residues. Germline trimming cut 7 bases from V and 4 bases from J; bases unmatched to any gene: 8. CDR1 is SNHLY, CDR2 FYNNEI, per germline. This CDR3 reads CASTGLAGGISGANVLTF. CDR3 nucleotides: TGTGCCAGCACTGGACTAGCGGGAGGGATTTCCGGGGCCAACGTCCTGACTTTC.

This clone was detected only a few times. The V call is TRBV19, the J call TRBJ1-5, with 7 positions matching TRBD1. V was pared by 8 bases and J by 3 bases, with 4 bases of the junction left unmatched. Per germline, CDR1 LNHDA and CDR2 SQIVND (reference sequence). The CDR3 spans 13 residues. CDR3 sequence reads: CASGDSYNQPQHF. Here the CDR3 DNA reads TGTGCCAGTGGGGACAGCTACAATCAGCCCCAGCATTTT.

V is TRBV28 and J is TRBJ1-2; D remains ambiguous. The CDR3 extends over 13 amino acids. In germline, CDR1 is MDHEN, CDR2 SYDVKM. V lost 6 bases and J lost 8, with 16 bases in between. The CDR3 DNA sequence: TGTGCCAGCAGGACCGGGAGCCTAGGAGGCTACACCTTC. The encoded protein is CASRTGSLGGYTF.

The gene calls are TRBV3-1 (or the pseudogene TRBV3-2) and TRBJ2-1; 7 positions agree with TRBD2. The CDR3 is 14 residues long. The ends lost 3 bases at V and 4 bases at J; junction bases unmatched: 3. The V gene's germline CDR1 is LGHDT and CDR2 YNNKEL (reference sequence). CDR3 loop: CASSQGGIYNEQFF. The CDR3 nucleotides are TGTGCCAGCAGCCAGGGGGGGATATACAATGAGCAGTTCTTC.

The chain combines TRBV19 with TRBJ1-2; tentatively, D is TRBD1 (5 bases). Germline assignment: CDR1 LNHDA and CDR2 SQIVND (reference sequence). Trimming removed 2 bases at V and 6 bases at J, with 10 bases between. The CDR3 spans 13 residues. The CDR3 region is CASSITRGNGYTF. The CDR3 DNA sequence: TGTGCCAGTAGTATAACAAGGGGCAATGGCTACACCTTC.

V is TRBV5-4 and J is TRBJ2-3; TRBD1 is a possible D gene (6 bases). Germline V gives CDR1 SGHNT, CDR2 YYREEE (reference sequence). The CDR3 totals 16 residues. V lost 4 bases and J lost 0, with 15 bases in between. CDR3 sequence: CASSPGQKLSTDTQYF. CDR3 coding DNA: TGTGCCAGCAGCCCCGGACAGAAGCTTAGCACAGATACGCAGTATTTT.

The chain carries TRBV7-8 and TRBJ2-1, with 7 bases fitting TRBD1. Germline V gives CDR1 SGHVS, CDR2 FQNEAQ. V lost 8 bases to trimming and J lost 2 bases; unmatched junction nucleotides: 9. The CDR3 length is 15 residues. CDR3 DNA: TGTGCCAGCTTATTAACAGGGGACCCCTACAATGAGCAGTTCTTC. Protein: CASLLTGDPYNEQFF. Drawing the rest from reference TRBV7-8 and TRBJ2-1, the complete variable domain is GAGVSQSPRYKVAKRGQDVALRCDPISGHVSLFWYQQALGQGPEFLTYFQNEAQLDKSGLPSDRFFAERPEGSVSTLKIQRTQQEDSAVYLCASLLTGDPYNEQFFGPGTRLTVL.

The chain recombines TRBV27 with TRBJ1-1, with a weak D call TRBD1 (6 bases). Trimming took off 0 bases at V and 5 bases at J, with 13 bases between the two ends. Germline V gene data show CDR1 as MNHEY and CDR2 as SMNVEV (reference sequence). The CDR3 length is 15 residues. Written as DNA, the CDR3 is TGTGCCAGCAGTTTATCGCCGCAGGGGCGGACTGAAGCTTTCTTT. Residues: CASSLSPQGRTEAFF.

The chain joins TRBV6-5 to TRBJ1-2; D unresolved. The CDR3 consists of 13 residues. The V and J ends lost 0 bases and 2 bases respectively, with 4 bases between them. Germline V CDR1 and CDR2: MNHEY, SVGAGI. The chain's CDR3 is CASSYSQNYGYTF. The CDR3, as DNA: TGTGCCAGCAGTTACTCCCAAAACTATGGCTACACCTTC.

The chain combines TRBV6-5 with TRBJ1-1; D perhaps matches TRBD1 (5 bases). The CDR3 covers 14 residues. Germline CDR1 MNHEY, CDR2 SVGAGI. V was trimmed by 0 bases and J by 5 bases, leaving 10 bases between them. The chain's CDR3 is CASSYSGQRTEAFF. The CDR3 DNA is TGTGCCAGCAGTTACTCGGGGCAGAGGACTGAAGCTTTCTTT.

The chain uses TRBV6-2 or TRBV6-3 and TRBJ2-7, with a tentative D call TRBD1 (6 bases). Trimming took off 6 bases at V and 4 bases at J, with 13 bases between the two ends. This CDR3 region has 13 residues. Per the germline V gene, CDR1 is MNHEY and CDR2 is SVGEGT. The CDR3 loop is CASSGSRGYEQYV. DNA of the CDR3: TGTGCCAGCAGCGGATCCAGGGGTTACGAGCAGTACGTC.

The rearrangement joins TRBV20-1 to TRBJ2-7; 8 nucleotides agree with TRBD2. V was pared by 3 bases and J by 5 bases, with 12 bases of the junction left unmatched. CDR3 size: 15 residues. The germline gives CDR1 DFQATT, CDR2 SNEGSKA (reference sequence). This chain's CDR3 is CSASRAGGNADEQYV. CDR3 bases: TGCAGTGCTAGTCGTGCGGGGGGTAACGCTGACGAGCAGTACGTC.

The rearrangement uses TRBV11-1 and TRBJ1-4; TRBD1 matches 7 bases. Losses at the gene ends were 4 bases for V and 4 bases for J; bases not matched to a gene: 6. The CDR3 length is 15 residues. Germline CDR1 SGHAT, CDR2 FQDESV (reference sequence). The CDR3 sequence is CASSSKGTVNEKLFF. The DNA for the CDR3 is TGTGCCAGCAGCTCAAAAGGGACAGTTAATGAAAAACTGTTTTTT.

With respect to this clone: Other DNA sequences in this specimen translate into the identical CDR3. The chain recombines TRBV5-4 with TRBJ2-2; 8 nucleotides agree with TRBD2. Germline V gene data show CDR1 as SGHNT and CDR2 as YYREEE (reference sequence). Trimming took 4 bases from V and 4 from J; bases not matched to a gene: 9. The CDR3 contains 16 residues. The CDR3 reads CASSIQRGGGTGELFF. CDR3 nucleotide sequence: TGTGCCAGCAGCATACAACGGGGGGGCGGCACCGGGGAGCTGTTTTTT. The variable domain in full, with the rest retrieved from reference TRBV5-4 and TRBJ2-2, is ETGVTQSPTHLIKTRGQQVTLRCSSQSGHNTVSWYQQALGQGPQFIFQYYREEENGRGNFPPRFSGLQFPNYSSELNVNALELDDSALYLCASSIQRGGGTGELFFGEGSRLTVL.

V usage is TRBV30 and J usage is TRBJ1-3; TRBD1 aligns across 9 bases. This CDR3 comprises 15 residues. V trimming: 3 bases; J trimming: 0 bases; junction bases outside the gene matches: 3. Looked up from germline, CDR1 is GTSNPN and CDR2 is SVGIG (reference sequence). CDR3 in DNA: TGTGCCTGGAGGGGGGACAGGGACTCTGGAAACACCATATATTTT. Translated, it gives CAWRGDRDSGNTIYF.

The chain is built from TRBV19 and TRBJ2-5, with TRBD1 matching 7 bases. Germline V gene lookup returns CDR1 LNHDA and CDR2 SQIVND (reference sequence). After removal of 3 bases from V and 2 bases from J, the junction contained 6 bases not matched to a gene. The CDR3 is 15 amino acids. The CDR3, as DNA: TGTGCCAGTAGTATTTCGGGACAGAAGCAAGAGACCCAGTACTTC. It translates to CASSISGQKQETQYF.

The gene calls are TRBV19 and TRBJ2-2, with 10 bases aligning to TRBD2. Unmatched junction bases numbered 7, after V lost 5 bases and J lost 4 bases. The CDR3 consists of 16 residues. Germline assignment: CDR1 LNHDA and CDR2 SQIVND (reference sequence). The DNA for the CDR3 is TGTGCCAGTAGTTCCCGTGCTAGCGGGAGCACCGGGGAGCTGTTTTTT. Protein sequence: CASSSRASGSTGELFF. Together with reference TRBV19 and TRBJ2-2, the CDR3 gives the full variable domain: DGGITQSPKYLFRKEGQNVTLSCEQNLNHDAMYWYRQDPGQGLRLIYYSQIVNDFQKGDIAEGYSVSREKKESFPLTVTSAQKNPTAFYLCASSSRASGSTGELFFGEGSRLTVL.

This clone was observed many times. The chain couples TRBV6-1 to TRBJ1-5, with 7 nucleotides matching TRBD1. The V and J ends lost 0 bases and 3 bases, in that order; junction bases with no gene match: 14. Germline CDR1 and CDR2: MNHNS and SASEGT. The CDR3 has 19 residues. DNA of the CDR3: TGTGCCAGCAGTGAAGCGCTTAGCACAGGGGTCCGGAACAATCAGCCCCAGCATTTT. This encodes CASSEALSTGVRNNQPQHF.

The chain carries TRBV10-1 and TRBJ2-1; D is possibly TRBD2 (7 bases). V lost 7 bases to trimming and J lost 8 bases, with 15 bases between them. Germline V gene lookup returns CDR1 WNHNN and CDR2 SYGVQD (reference sequence). This CDR3 region has 13 residues. In DNA, the CDR3 is TGCGCCAGCAAACGGGGGGCTGCGGATGAGCAGTTCTTC. This codes for CASKRGAADEQFF.

The rearrangement joins TRBV7-3 to TRBJ2-1, with D possibly being TRBD2 (6 bases). V lost 5 bases and J 4 bases, leaving 15 bases between the germline ends. This CDR3 comprises 15 residues. Looked up from germline, CDR1 is SGHTA and CDR2 is FQGTGA. Here the CDR3 reads CASSPNPGGYNEQFF. The CDR3 coding sequence is TGTGCCAGCAGCCCGAACCCCGGAGGGTACAATGAGCAGTTCTTC.

The rearrangement uses TRBV19 and TRBJ1-2, with D hard to call. Trimming took 1 base from V and 8 from J, leaving 11 bases between them. The CDR3 is 13 amino acids. Germline CDR1 reads LNHDA; CDR2 reads SQIVND (reference sequence). Written as DNA, the CDR3 is TGTGCCAGTAGTATAGGCCGGGAGGAGGGCTACACCTTC. It yields the protein CASSIGREEGYTF. Filled out from reference TRBV19 and TRBJ1-2, the complete variable domain reads DGGITQSPKYLFRKEGQNVTLSCEQNLNHDAMYWYRQDPGQGLRLIYYSQIVNDFQKGDIAEGYSVSREKKESFPLTVTSAQKNPTAFYLCASSIGREEGYTFGSGTRLTVV.

The CDR3 is CATSDLLGQGRPGELFF. Written as DNA, the CDR3 is TGTGCCACCAGTGATTTGCTTGGACAGGGGAGGCCCGGGGAGCTGTTTTTT. This sequence joins TRBV24-1 and TRBJ2-2; 9 nucleotides match TRBD1. V shed 0 bases and J 6 bases; nucleotides not matched to a gene: 7. CDR1 and CDR2 (germline): KGHDR, SFDVKD. CDR3 length: 17 amino acids.

The chain recombines TRBV3-1 (or the pseudogene TRBV3-2) with TRBJ2-1, with TRBD2 matching over 9 bases. V dropped 0 bases and J dropped 7; count of bases not matched to a gene: 1. Per germline, CDR1 LGHDT and CDR2 YNNKEL (reference sequence). This CDR3 is 14 amino acids long. CDR3: CASSQERGGNEQFF. As DNA, the CDR3 is TGTGCCAGCAGCCAAGAGCGGGGGGGGAATGAGCAGTTCTTC.

This rearrangement joins TRBV10-2 to TRBJ1-6, with no clear D. The V end lost 10 bases, the J end lost 0 bases, and 13 bases lay between the germline ends. The germline V gene encodes CDR1 WSHSY and CDR2 SAAADI. The CDR3 length is 15 residues. The CDR3 nucleotides are TGCGCCACCAAGACAACAGCCTCCTATAATTCACCCCTCCACTTT. This translates into CATKTTASYNSPLHF.

V gene TRBV7-9 combines with J gene TRBJ1-4; D is uncertain. Germline V gene sequence: CDR1 SEHNR, CDR2 FQNEAQ (reference sequence). V lost 1 base and J 11 bases, leaving 11 bases between the germline ends. The length of the CDR3 is 13 residues. The CDR3 loop is CASSLVQEGKLFF. DNA of the CDR3: TGTGCCAGCAGCTTAGTCCAGGAGGGTAAACTGTTTTTT.

The chain uses TRBV27 and TRBJ2-3, with D unclear. CDR1 is MNHEY, CDR2 SMNVEV, per germline (reference sequence). The CDR3 extends over 13 amino acids. Trimming removed 5 bases at V and 4 bases at J, with 10 bases between. CDR3 sequence reads: CASSPQAPDTQYF. The CDR3 DNA sequence: TGTGCCAGCAGTCCCCAGGCCCCAGATACGCAGTATTTT.

The V and J genes are TRBV27 and TRBJ2-2, with no clear D. The germline gives CDR1 MNHEY, CDR2 SMNVEV (reference sequence). The CDR3 contains 14 residues. Trimming left V 2 bases short and J 1 base short, with 5 bases between. CDR3 DNA sequence: TGTGCCAGCAGTTTAAGACAGAACACCGGGGAGCTGTTTTTT. Translating it yields CASSLRQNTGELFF.